Below are 27 T cell receptor beta chains sequenced from a single sample in a study of T cells after yellow fever vaccination. A single record per CDR3 protein comes from TCRdb applying MiXCR to the 5' RACE reads. The sample has hundreds of thousands of distinct CDR3 sequences, under 15% seen once. The source was CD4+ T cells sorted from PBMCs, collected 15 days after the yellow fever booster vaccination. The receptors originated from a man between 18 and 35 years old who received the YFV17D yellow fever vaccine.

The rearrangement links TRBV11-2 to TRBJ2-5, with D maybe TRBD2 (5 bases). From germline, CDR1 is SGHAT and CDR2 FQNNGV. There are 17 residues in the CDR3. Trimming cost V 0 bases and J 1 base, with 15 bases left between them. The CDR3 nucleotides are TGTGCCAGCAGCTTAGACGGGGTCTCAATACGCCAAGAGACCCAGTACTTC. This codes for CASSLDGVSIRQETQYF.

The chain recombines TRBV28 with TRBJ1-1, with 8 positions matching TRBD1. Germline V gives CDR1 MDHEN, CDR2 SYDVKM. The CDR3 covers 15 residues. V was pared by 5 bases and J by 4 bases, with 9 bases of the junction left unmatched. The CDR3: CASSVRGREGTEAFF. The CDR3 DNA is TGTGCCAGCAGTGTCAGGGGGCGCGAGGGCACTGAAGCTTTCTTT.

This clonotype has only a few counts. V gene TRBV29-1 combines with J gene TRBJ2-7, with a possible D match to TRBD1 (5 bases). The ends were cut back, 6 bases at V and 4 bases at J, with 19 bases in the middle. The germline V gene encodes CDR1 SQVTM and CDR2 ANQGSEA. The CDR3 has 14 amino acids. The CDR3 loop is CSVARTPLSYEQYF. The CDR3, as DNA: TGCAGCGTGGCCCGGACACCTTTATCTTACGAGCAGTACTTC.

This clonotype was observed a handful of times. The chain has TRBV6-5 and TRBJ2-5; possible D gene TRBD2, 6 bases. The V end was cut by 2 bases, the J end by 5 bases, with 18 bases between. The CDR3 has 16 residues. Germline V CDR1 and CDR2: MNHEY, SVGAGI. CDR3 region: CASSYAGWGSLETQYF. The CDR3 DNA reads TGTGCCAGCAGTTACGCGGGGTGGGGTTCATTGGAGACCCAGTACTTC.

This clonotype was found many times. The V gene is TRBV28, the J gene TRBJ1-5, with unresolved D. The CDR3 totals 12 residues. The germline V and J ends were trimmed by 7 bases and 1 base, with 5 bases remaining between them. In germline, CDR1 is MDHEN, CDR2 SYDVKM. The CDR3 DNA follows: TGTGCCAGCACCGTGAGCAATCAGCCCCAGCATTTT. Translation: CASTVSNQPQHF.

This clonotype was recorded a few times. The V call is TRBV27, the J call TRBJ2-4, with a possible D match to TRBD1 (6 bases). V lost 5 bases and J lost 0, with 17 bases in between. The CDR3 has 17 residues. Germline CDR1 and CDR2: MNHEY and SMNVEV (reference sequence). The CDR3: CASSQHTGSLAKNIQYF. DNA of the CDR3: TGTGCCAGCAGTCAACACACAGGGAGTCTAGCCAAAAACATTCAGTACTTC.

In this sample, this clonotype turned up many times. V usage is TRBV4-3 and J usage is TRBJ1-1; the D gene is possibly TRBD1 (6 bases). The germline V and J ends were trimmed by 5 bases and 4 bases, with 14 bases remaining between them. This CDR3 has 14 residues. Per germline, CDR1 LGHNA and CDR2 YSLEER. CDR3 DNA: TGCGCCAGCAGCTCTCTGGGGGGCACCACTGAAGCTTTCTTT. It specifies CASSSLGGTTEAFF.

CDR3 in DNA: TGCGCCAGCAGCTTGGGACAGGATGTCTATGAGCAGTTCTTC. This gives the protein CASSLGQDVYEQFF. The V call is TRBV5-1, the J call TRBJ2-1; D is perhaps TRBD1 (6 bases). The CDR3 contains 14 residues. Germline V gene sequence: CDR1 SGHRS, CDR2 YFSETQ. V was clipped by 0 bases and J by 8 bases, with 12 bases between them.

This clonotype was recorded at least ten times. CDR3 DNA: TGTGCCAGCAGCTCCTTAGCGGGGGGCTGGGACTACGAGCAGTACTTC. This translates into CASSSLAGGWDYEQYF. The chain combines TRBV7-2 with TRBJ2-7; 10 bases align to TRBD2. The CDR3 is 16 residues long. Germline V gene sequence: CDR1 SGHTA, CDR2 FQGNSA. The ends lost 4 bases at V and 3 bases at J; junction bases unmatched: 9.

This clonotype was seen at least ten times. The rearrangement links TRBV5-1 to TRBJ1-1; 8 nucleotides agree with TRBD1. Germline V gives CDR1 SGHRS, CDR2 YFSETQ. V was pared by 0 bases and J by 0 bases, with 4 bases of the junction left unmatched. The CDR3 has 16 residues. The CDR3 here is CASSLGWTGMNTEAFF. In DNA, the CDR3 is TGCGCCAGCAGCTTGGGGTGGACAGGGATGAACACTGAAGCTTTCTTT.

The chain links TRBV14 to TRBJ2-2, with 9 nucleotides matching TRBD1. Per germline, CDR1 SGHDN and CDR2 FVKESK. CDR3 length: 15 amino acids. Trimming took 4 bases from V and 7 from J; bases not matched to a gene: 7. CDR3 nucleotides: TGTGCCAGCAGCCGACGGACAGGGGATGGCGGGGAGCTGTTTTTT. Translated, it gives CASSRRTGDGGELFF.

The chain recombines TRBV7-2 with TRBJ1-1; 10 positions agree with TRBD1. In germline, CDR1 is SGHTA, CDR2 FQGNSA. With 1 base clipped from V and 7 bases from J, the junction kept 9 bases outside the gene matches. The CDR3 has 16 residues. CDR3 residues: CASSLGSDRGDFEAFF. The CDR3 DNA follows: TGTGCCAGCAGCTTAGGCTCGGACAGGGGGGATTTTGAAGCTTTCTTT.

The V and J genes are TRBV20-1 and TRBJ2-5; 7 bases are a match to TRBD2. Germline V gene lookup returns CDR1 DFQATT and CDR2 SNEGSKA (reference sequence). Trimming cost V 7 bases and J 1 base; bases outside gene matches: 6. This CDR3 has 13 residues. In DNA form, the CDR3 reads TGCAGTGTACAGACGGGGGGCCAAGAGACCCAGTACTTC. This gives the protein CSVQTGGQETQYF.

This clonotype was observed a handful of times. The genes are TRBV5-1 and TRBJ2-3, with 7 bases that match TRBD1. CDR3 length: 15 residues. Germline loops: CDR1 SGHRS, CDR2 YFSETQ. V trimming: 4 bases; J trimming: 3 bases; junction bases outside the gene matches: 8. In DNA form, the CDR3 reads TGCGCCAGCAGCCCTGCCAGGGGGTCGACAGATACGCAGTATTTT. This sequence encodes CASSPARGSTDTQYF.

V is TRBV5-1 and J is TRBJ1-2, with D possibly matching TRBD1 (5 bases). Per the germline V gene, CDR1 is SGHRS and CDR2 is YFSETQ. The CDR3 sequence is 15 residues long. V lost 0 bases and J 7 bases, leaving 16 bases between the germline ends. As DNA, the CDR3 is TGCGCCAGCAGCTTGGTTCCAGGGATGGCGTTTGGCTACACCTTC. Encoded protein: CASSLVPGMAFGYTF. The complete variable domain, with remaining parts taken from reference TRBV5-1 and TRBJ1-2, reads KAGVTQTPRYLIKTRGQQVTLSCSPISGHRSVSWYQQTPGQGLQFLFEYFSETQRNKGNFPGRFSGRQFSNSRSEMNVSTLELGDSALYLCASSLVPGMAFGYTFGSGTRLTVV.

This clonotype was seen a handful of times. This chain connects TRBV20-1 to TRBJ2-3; 10 bases fit TRBD2. The CDR3 has 14 amino acids. Per germline, CDR1 DFQATT and CDR2 SNEGSKA (reference sequence). Trimming cost V 7 bases and J 2 bases; bases outside gene matches: 6. The CDR3 DNA reads as TGCAGTGTCGAGCGGGGGGGAGACACAGATACGCAGTATTTT. Amino acid sequence: CSVERGGDTDTQYF.

This clonotype was picked up a small number of times. V gene TRBV4-3 combines with J gene TRBJ2-3; TRBD2 matches at 7 bases. CDR1 and CDR2 from the germline V gene are LGHNA and YSLEER. The CDR3 totals 15 residues. V dropped 4 bases and J dropped 3; count of bases not matched to a gene: 7. The CDR3 region is CASSPGGGGTDTQYF. CDR3 DNA sequence: TGCGCCAGCAGCCCCGGTGGCGGGGGAACAGATACGCAGTATTTT.

This chain's CDR3 is CASSESTSGNTGELFF. In DNA form, the CDR3 reads TGTGCCAGCAGTGAAAGTACTAGCGGAAACACCGGGGAGCTGTTTTTT. The V and J genes are TRBV25-1 and TRBJ2-2, with 8 bases that match TRBD2. Trimming cost V 2 bases and J 2 bases; bases outside gene matches: 4. The CDR3 spans 16 residues. Looked up from germline, CDR1 is MGHDK and CDR2 is SYGVNS. The full variable domain, completed using reference TRBV25-1 and TRBJ2-2, is EADIYQTPRYLVIGTGKKITLECSQTMGHDKMYWYQQDPGMELHLIHYSYGVNSTEKGDLSSESTVSRIRTEHFPLTLESARPSHTSQYLCASSESTSGNTGELFFGEGSRLTVL.

This clonotype was recorded at least ten times. This chain uses TRBV6-2 or TRBV6-3 with TRBJ2-5; the match to TRBD1 covers 8 bases. There are 12 residues in the CDR3. Looked up from germline, CDR1 is MNHEY and CDR2 is SVGEGT. The V segment lost 6 bases and the J segment 4 bases; nucleotides outside the gene matches: 1. For the CDR3, the DNA is TGTGCCAGCAGCGGGACAGGAGAGACCCAGTACTTC. Amino acids: CASSGTGETQYF.

CDR3 sequence reads: CASKPGTGTYEQYF. The CDR3 bases are TGTGCCAGCAAGCCGGGGACGGGAACCTACGAGCAGTACTTC. The J gene is TRBJ2-7, the V gene TRBV3-1; either TRBD1 or TRBD2 may fit D (5 bases each). Germline assignment: CDR1 LGHDT and CDR2 YNNKEL (reference sequence). This CDR3 has 14 amino acids. V was clipped by 7 bases and J by 2 bases, with 15 bases between them.

In its sample, this clonotype was seen a few times. The chain joins TRBV7-2 to TRBJ2-1, with 11 bases that match TRBD2. Germline V gene data show CDR1 as SGHTA and CDR2 as FQGNSA. The CDR3 totals 16 residues. J gave up 6 bases and V 5 bases, and 9 bases lay outside the gene matches. The CDR3 is CASSLRGLAGGNEQFF. The CDR3 DNA reads TGTGCCAGCAGCCTTCGGGGGCTAGCGGGGGGCAATGAGCAGTTCTTC.

This clonotype came up a few times. The V call is TRBV11-1, the J call TRBJ2-5, with TRBD2 matching 10 bases. J gave up 5 bases and V 5 bases, and 8 bases lay outside the gene matches. This CDR3 contains 15 residues. Germline-derived CDR1 and CDR2 are SGHAT and FQDESV (reference sequence). This chain's CDR3 is CASSPSGGGYETQYF. The CDR3 region has the DNA TGTGCCAGCAGCCCCAGCGGGGGGGGATACGAGACCCAGTACTTC.

This rearrangement joins TRBV7-2 to TRBJ1-2; D not certain. The CDR3 loop spans 14 amino acids. V was clipped by 3 bases and J by 3 bases, with 11 bases between them. The V gene's germline CDR1 is SGHTA and CDR2 FQGNSA. The CDR3 nucleotides read TGTGCCAGCAGCTTTAATCGGGGAGACTATGGCTACACCTTC. Its translation: CASSFNRGDYGYTF.

The rearrangement joins TRBV5-4 to TRBJ2-7; 7 positions match TRBD1. This CDR3 is built from 15 residues. Trimming took 4 bases from V and 2 from J; bases not matched to a gene: 9. Germline V CDR1 and CDR2: SGHNT, YYREEE (reference sequence). The CDR3 sequence is CASSGRQGRAYEQYF. The DNA for the CDR3 is TGTGCCAGCAGCGGGCGACAGGGTAGGGCCTACGAGCAGTACTTC. Based on the CDR3 plus reference TRBV5-4 and TRBJ2-7, the full variable domain is ETGVTQSPTHLIKTRGQQVTLRCSSQSGHNTVSWYQQALGQGPQFIFQYYREEENGRGNFPPRFSGLQFPNYSSELNVNALELDDSALYLCASSGRQGRAYEQYFGPGTRLTVT.

This clonotype was seen a handful of times. The chain combines TRBV20-1 with TRBJ2-7; the D gene is possibly TRBD2 (6 bases). Trimming took off 0 bases at V and 4 bases at J, with 13 bases between the two ends. Germline V gene lookup returns CDR1 DFQATT and CDR2 SNEGSKA (reference sequence). This CDR3 has 14 amino acids. CDR3 DNA sequence: TGCAGTGCTAGAGATAGTAACGGGGGTTACGAGCAGTACGTC. It specifies CSARDSNGGYEQYV.

This clonotype has ten or more counts. The chain carries TRBV20-1 and TRBJ1-6; D possibly corresponds to TRBD1 (6 bases). V lost 2 bases to trimming and J lost 7 bases, with 6 bases between them. The CDR3 runs 12 residues. From germline, CDR1 is DFQATT and CDR2 SNEGSKA (reference sequence). The CDR3 reads CSARRGNSPLHF. The CDR3 DNA reads as TGCAGTGCTAGAAGGGGGAATTCACCCCTCCACTTT.

This sequence joins TRBV4-3 and TRBJ2-2; no firm D call. CDR3 length equals 14 residues. The germline CDR1 and CDR2 sequences are LGHNA and YSLEER. V was trimmed by 0 bases and J by 4 bases, leaving 6 bases between them. The DNA of the CDR3 is TGCGCCAGCAGCCAAGATCCGTTCACCGGGGAGCTGTTTTTT. Translated: CASSQDPFTGELFF.